The 14 T cell receptor beta chains below were found in one sample sequenced in a study of T cells expressing NK-cell markers. Reprocessing the 5' RACE reads, TCRdb reports a single entry for every CDR3 protein and omits DNA. The sample totals some 500,000 distinct CDR3 sequences. Sequenced input: blood T cells: a sorted CD56 or NKG2C T cell subset, CD4+ or CD8+ T cells, or bulk PBMC T cells (not recorded which). The receptors derive from a woman aged 45-59 years in good health.

This chain joins TRBV14 and TRBJ1-1; TCRdb calls TRBD1, which cannot be checked without DNA. CDR1 and CDR2 from the germline V gene are SGHDN and FVKESK. The CDR3 contains 15 residues. CDR3: CASSQQTGSFTEAFF.

V usage is TRBV24-1 and J usage is TRBJ2-1; the D call of TRBD2 rests on TCRdb alone, since no DNA is present to check it. The CDR3 contains 16 residues. The germline CDR1 and CDR2 sequences are KGHDR and SFDVKD. CDR3: CATSDFAGTSSREQFF.

V is TRBV5-1 and J is TRBJ1-5. Germline assignment: CDR1 SGHRS and CDR2 YFSETQ. CDR3 length: 17 amino acids. CDR3 residues: CASSLLPGSHSNQPQHF.

The chain carries TRBV9 and TRBJ2-3; without DNA, the TCRdb call of TRBD1 cannot be checked. The CDR3 spans 13 residues. The germline V gene has CDR1 SGDLS and CDR2 YYNGEE. CDR3 sequence: CASRKRETDTQYF.

The J gene is TRBJ2-4, the V gene TRBV20-1; the TCRdb D gene call, TRBD1, has no DNA to confirm it. The CDR3 extends over 17 amino acids. The germline V gene has CDR1 DFQATT and CDR2 SNEGSKA (reference sequence). CDR3 amino acids: CSGAARDRGRWENIQYF.

The chain couples TRBV24-1 to TRBJ2-1; TCRdb names TRBD2, which stays unverified in the absence of DNA. This CDR3 has 16 amino acids. Germline V lookup: CDR1 KGHDR, CDR2 SFDVKD. The chain's CDR3 is CATSITGLADYNEQFF.

The chain recombines TRBV24-1 with TRBJ1-1; as DNA is missing, the TRBD1 call by TCRdb cannot be tested. The CDR3 contains 15 residues. Germline CDR1 KGHDR, CDR2 SFDVKD. The chain's CDR3 is CATSEKGASNTEAFF.

The chain links TRBV20-1 to TRBJ2-5; as DNA is missing, the TRBD2 call by TCRdb cannot be tested. Per germline, CDR1 DFQATT and CDR2 SNEGSKA (reference sequence). The CDR3 consists of 12 residues. The CDR3 here is CSAMGPVGTQYF.

This chain uses TRBV20-1 with TRBJ1-2; absent DNA, TCRdb's TRBD1 call cannot be checked. Germline loops: CDR1 DFQATT, CDR2 SNEGSKA (reference sequence). The CDR3 runs to 16 residues. The CDR3 reads CSATDPGDASIGGYTF.

The chain is built from TRBV4-1 and TRBJ2-2; TCRdb's D call of TRBD1 is untestable without DNA. The CDR3 contains 17 residues. Germline CDR1 MGHRA, CDR2 YSYEKL. CDR3 loop: CASRWGGGNSNTGELFF.

The gene calls are TRBV6-2 or TRBV6-3 and TRBJ2-3; TCRdb picks TRBD2, but there is no DNA to check that call. In germline, CDR1 is MNHEY, CDR2 SVGEGT. The CDR3 totals 15 residues. The CDR3 loop is CASKEGGRNLDTQYF.

The V call is TRBV3-1, the J call TRBJ2-1; TCRdb outputs TRBD1, but without DNA this stays unchecked. The germline V gene encodes CDR1 LGHDT and CDR2 YNNKEL (reference sequence). This CDR3 comprises 16 residues. CDR3 sequence: CASSQEAGLLRNEQFF.

The genes are TRBV6-5 and TRBJ1-2; TCRdb reports TRBD1, a call that lacks DNA to check it against. The CDR3 is made up of 15 amino acids. Germline-derived CDR1 and CDR2 are MNHEY and SVGAGI. CDR3 protein: CASSYTPGQGPGYTF.

CDR3 sequence reads: CASRPGLSTDTQYF. V usage is TRBV12-3 or TRBV12-4 and J usage is TRBJ2-3; TCRdb selects TRBD2, and the lack of DNA leaves this call unchecked. The CDR3 length is 14 residues.